Listed below are T cell receptor beta chains from one sample, sequenced in a study of cytomegalovirus exposure and HLA in healthy donors. Libraries were prepared by immunoSEQ multiplex PCR; TCRdb keeps only in-frame clonotypes and omits some of them. The sample consists of approximately 150,000 clones, roughly 87% of them appearing once. Sequenced sample: PBMCs. Receptor source: a man aged 18 to 35 in good health and CMV-seropositive. Both conserved end residues are part of each CDR3. Fields, in order: J gene, clone size, D gene, V gene, CDR3 protein, CDR3 DNA. D genes are given only for firm matches. Expanded clones get a size class; other rows say once, few or many, or leave the size out.

TRBJ1-2 . TRBD1 TRBV4-2 CASSQVDREDFVGGYTF TGTGCCAGCAGCCAAGTTGACAGGGAGGATTTCGTAGGGGGCTACACCTTC
TRBJ2-1 . TRBD2 TRBV9 CASSPTSVYTYNEQFF TGTGCCAGCAGCCCAACTAGCGTATACACCTACAATGAGCAGTTCTTC
TRBJ2-5 . TRBD2 TRBV28 CASTGTRQETQYF TGTGCCAGCACCGGGACTAGACAAGAGACCCAGTACTTC
TRBJ1-4 . . TRBV5-4 CASSFGPAGEKLFF TGTGCCAGCAGCTTCGGACCGGCGGGTGAAAAACTGTTTTTT
TRBJ1-5 . . TRBV28 CASSTTGSRQPQHF TGTGCCAGCAGTACCACAGGGTCTCGCCAGCCCCAGCATTTT
TRBJ2-7 . TRBD1 TRBV2 CASSTGDGYEQYF TGTGCCAGCAGCACAGGGGACGGCTACGAGCAGTACTTC
TRBJ1-2 . TRBD1 TRBV15 CATSRPPLWTGSSNYGYTF TGTGCCACCAGCAGACCTCCTCTATGGACAGGGAGTAGTAACTATGGCTACACCTTC
TRBJ2-2 . . TRBV28 CASSPISTTGNTGELFF TGTGCCAGCAGCCCCATCTCGACGACAGGGAACACCGGGGAGCTGTTTTTT
TRBJ2-2 . TRBD2 TRBV11-2 CASSLLLAGTGELFF TGTGCCAGCAGCTTACTCCTAGCGGGGACCGGGGAGCTGTTTTTT
TRBJ2-5 . TRBD2 TRBV5-1 CASSLGGGETQYF TGCGCCAGCAGCTTGGGCGGGGGGGAGACCCAGTACTTC
TRBJ1-2 . TRBD1 TRBV6-1 CASSLIGTGDGYTF TGTGCCAGCAGTCTGATTGGGACAGGGGACGGCTACACCTTC
TRBJ2-5 . TRBD1 TRBV6-1 CASRLTGELKTQYF TGTGCCAGCAGGTTAACAGGGGAATTGAAGACCCAGTACTTC
TRBJ2-5 . . TRBV14 CASSQDRRRGWETQYF TGTGCCAGCAGCCAAGATCGCAGGCGGGGTTGGGAGACCCAGTACTTC
TRBJ2-3 . TRBD2 TRBV30 CAWSAISTSGREDTQYF TGTGCCTGGAGTGCTATCTCGACTAGCGGGAGGGAAGATACGCAGTATTTT
TRBJ1-6 . . TRBV28 CASAGDSPLHF TGTGCCAGCGCGGGCGATTCACCCCTCCACTTT
TRBJ2-2 few . TRBV9 CASSFLTNTGELFF TGTGCCAGCAGCTTTTTGACAAACACCGGGGAGCTGTTTTTT
TRBJ1-3 . TRBD1 TRBV5-1 CASSEPGQVPISF TGCGCCAGCAGCGAGCCGGGACAGGTCCCCATTTCTTTT
TRBJ1-1 . . TRBV19 CASSADRFTEAFF TGTGCCAGTAGCGCTGACAGGTTCACTGAAGCTTTCTTT
TRBJ2-2 . TRBD2 TRBV6-1 CASSDSREGTGELFF TGTGCCAGCAGTGATTCCAGGGAGGGCACCGGGGAGCTGTTTTTT
TRBJ1-2 once . TRBV28 CASSFPLGRDSYGYTF TGTGCCAGCAGTTTCCCTTTGGGACGGGACTCCTATGGCTACACCTTC
TRBJ2-7 . . TRBV14 CASSQEHHLTYEQYF TGTGCCAGCAGCCAAGAACACCACCTTACCTACGAGCAGTACTTC
TRBJ2-7 . TRBD1 TRBV9 CASSLLGDRDGEQYF TGTGCCAGCAGCCTTTTGGGGGACAGGGATGGCGAGCAGTACTTC
TRBJ2-1 . TRBD2 TRBV4-2 CASSQDPASGGNEQFF TGTGCCAGCAGCCAAGATCCGGCTAGCGGGGGCAATGAGCAGTTCTTC
TRBJ2-2 . . TRBV9 CASSVGRRGGGELFF TGTGCCAGCAGCGTAGGCAGGAGGGGTGGCGGGGAGCTGTTTTTT
TRBJ2-7 . TRBD2 TRBV27 CASSLAGGHPTILGEQYF TGTGCCAGCAGTTTGGCGGGGGGCCACCCCACAATTCTCGGGGAGCAGTACTTC
TRBJ2-7 . TRBD1 TRBV30 CAWSAGTGEVDEQYF TGTGCCTGGAGTGCAGGGACAGGGGAGGTCGACGAGCAGTACTTC
TRBJ1-4 . . TRBV2 CASSGGARGGKLFF TGTGCCAGCAGTGGAGGGGCTCGGGGGGGTAAACTGTTTTTT
TRBJ2-2 . . TRBV5-6 CASSLGPGIGELFF TGTGCCAGCAGCTTAGGTCCAGGGATCGGGGAGCTGTTTTTT
TRBJ1-1 few . TRBV19 CASSSTVNTEAFF TGTGCCAGTAGTTCGACAGTGAACACTGAAGCTTTCTTT
TRBJ2-7 . . TRBV18 CASSPREGSGQYF TGTGCCAGCTCACCACGTGAGGGTTCAGGGCAGTACTTC
TRBJ1-1 . TRBD1 TRBV2 CASRYRGGNTEAFF TGTGCCAGCAGGTACAGGGGAGGGAACACTGAAGCTTTCTTT
TRBJ2-5 . TRBD1 TRBV5-1 CASSRSTGGAKETQYF TGCGCCAGCAGCCGGTCGACAGGGGGCGCGAAAGAGACCCAGTACTTC
TRBJ2-5 . . TRBV5-1 CASNQEGGKTQYF TGCGCCAGCAACCAAGAGGGTGGAAAGACCCAGTACTTC
TRBJ2-5 . TRBD1 TRBV19 CASRGGQGQTQYF TGTGCCAGTAGGGGGGGACAGGGACAGACCCAGTACTTC
TRBJ2-4 . TRBD2 TRBV6-1 CASNREDQNIQYF TGTGCCAGCAACCGGGAGGACCAAAACATTCAGTACTTC
TRBJ1-1 few . TRBV2 CASRGQMNTEAFF TGTGCCAGCAGGGGACAAATGAACACTGAAGCTTTCTTT
TRBJ2-1 . TRBD2 TRBV30 CAWSGDWREKDEQFF TGTGCCTGGAGTGGGGACTGGCGGGAGAAGGATGAGCAGTTCTTC